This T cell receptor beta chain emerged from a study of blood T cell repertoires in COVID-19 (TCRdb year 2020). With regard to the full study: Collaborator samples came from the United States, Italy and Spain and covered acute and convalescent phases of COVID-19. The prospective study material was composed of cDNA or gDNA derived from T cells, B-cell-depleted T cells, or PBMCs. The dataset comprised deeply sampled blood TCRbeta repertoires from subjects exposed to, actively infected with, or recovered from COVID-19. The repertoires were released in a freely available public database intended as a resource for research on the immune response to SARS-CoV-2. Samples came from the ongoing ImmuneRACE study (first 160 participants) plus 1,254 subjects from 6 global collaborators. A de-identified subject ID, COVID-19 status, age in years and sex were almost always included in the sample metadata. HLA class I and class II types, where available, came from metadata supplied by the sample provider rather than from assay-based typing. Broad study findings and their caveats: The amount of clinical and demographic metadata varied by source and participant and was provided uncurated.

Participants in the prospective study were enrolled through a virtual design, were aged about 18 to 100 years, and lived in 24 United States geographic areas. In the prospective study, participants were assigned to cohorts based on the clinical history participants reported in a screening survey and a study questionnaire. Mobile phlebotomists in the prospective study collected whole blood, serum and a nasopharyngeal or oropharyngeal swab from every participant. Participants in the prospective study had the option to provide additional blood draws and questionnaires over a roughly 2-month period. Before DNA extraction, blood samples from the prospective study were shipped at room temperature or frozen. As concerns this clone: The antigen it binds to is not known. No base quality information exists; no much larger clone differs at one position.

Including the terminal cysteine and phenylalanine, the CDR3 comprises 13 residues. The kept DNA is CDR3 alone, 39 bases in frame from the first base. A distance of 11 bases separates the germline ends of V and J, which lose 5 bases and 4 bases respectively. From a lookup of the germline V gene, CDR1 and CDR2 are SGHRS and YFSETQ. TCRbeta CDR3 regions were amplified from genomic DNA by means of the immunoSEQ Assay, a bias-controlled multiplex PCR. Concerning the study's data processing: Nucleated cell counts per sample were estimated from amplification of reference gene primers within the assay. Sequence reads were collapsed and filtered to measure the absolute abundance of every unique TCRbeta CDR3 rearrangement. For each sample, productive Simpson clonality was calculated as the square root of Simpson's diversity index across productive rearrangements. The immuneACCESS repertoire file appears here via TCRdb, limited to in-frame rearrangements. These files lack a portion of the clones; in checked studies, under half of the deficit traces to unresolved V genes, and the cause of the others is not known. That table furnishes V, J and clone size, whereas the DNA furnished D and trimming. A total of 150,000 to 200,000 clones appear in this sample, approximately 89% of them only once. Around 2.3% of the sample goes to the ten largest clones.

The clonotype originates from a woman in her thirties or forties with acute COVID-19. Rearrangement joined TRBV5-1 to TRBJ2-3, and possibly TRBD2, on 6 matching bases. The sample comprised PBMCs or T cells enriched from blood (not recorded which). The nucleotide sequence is TGCGCCAGCAGTTCAGCGGGCTCAGATACGCAGTATTTT. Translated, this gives CASSSAGSDTQYF.